Described below is a single T cell receptor (beta chain) sequence and its context. The target of this receptor is not known. Qualities for individual bases were not recorded, and no much larger clone is one base off. This sample stems from a study of T cell responses to AZD1222 COVID-19 vaccine (dated by TCRdb to the early 2020s). For the wider study: AZD1222 recipients whose second dose came at about 4 weeks and those whose second dose came at about 12 weeks were combined into one group, since spike-specific TCR depth and breadth did not differ between the two schedules. TCR sequencing covered about 230 trial participants: approximately 200 given two doses of AZD1222 and approximately 26 given two doses of MenACWY control vaccine. Enrollment into the trials was organized by age into subgroups of 18-55, 56-69 and 70-plus years, and those subgroups contained roughly 150, 30 and 60 TCR-sequenced participants, respectively. The paper's findings and limits, for the study overall: The 56-69-year group was small, and its depth increase did not reach significance, likely because of low power. No day 14 peak-response samples were available, so repertoires were characterized only after the peak T cell response. After two AZD1222 doses, both the breadth and the depth of spike-specific TCRs were significantly higher than at day 0 and than in MenACWY recipients. Reportedly, close to half of the unique spike-specific TCRs recognized epitopes lying outside the regions that are mutated in the B.1.351 and B.1.1.7 variants. Conclusions about previously exposed vaccinees were limited because only six AZD1222 recipients were SARS-CoV-2 seropositive at baseline. Most participants were white British and females outnumbered males, and the authors suggested that clonal diversity may have been underestimated. Vaccine-associated CD4 TCRs spanned the whole spike protein, with dominant responses in regions 160-218 and 743-854.

CDR1 and CDR2 are drawn from the germline V gene: SGHTA, FQGNSA. Inclusive of the bounding cysteine and phenylalanine, the CDR3 is 18 residues long. Only the CDR3 portion is preserved as DNA: 54 bases, with reading frame beginning at the first base. V is pruned by 2 bases and J by 5 bases, leaving 8 bases of the junction without a gene match. Sample time point, as interpreted from the label and publication: baseline before first vaccination. Vaccinee samples were obtained from the UK trials COV001 and COV002, which included a single-blind randomized controlled phase 2/3 trial of AZD1222 (ChAdOx1 nCoV-19) in healthy adults. For TCRbeta chain sequencing, PBMC samples from trial participants were taken at day 0 and at day 28 after the second dose. The CDR3 regions of human TCRbeta chains were analyzed by immunosequencing. In the original analysis: Repertoire TCRs were matched against a reference library of SARS-CoV-2-specific TCRs generated with the MIRA antigen-specificity platform. Breadth was defined as the fraction of unique TCRs that were SARS-CoV-2-associated, and depth was defined as the fraction of total T cells that were SARS-CoV-2-associated. Using the MIRA data, each spike-specific TCR was mapped to the spike region that the TCR reacts to and placed in a CD4 or CD8 class. Log10-transformed breadth and depth values were compared by one-way ANOVA with Sidak's multiple comparisons tests. Not all clones reach the TCRdb copy of this immuneACCESS table, which keeps in-frame sequences only. Checked studies attribute under half of the gap to unresolved V genes and leave the rest unexplained. That table gives V, J and clone size, and the DNA gave D and trimming. This sample lists roughly 150,000 clones; about 90% were detected once. 1.3% to 1.5% of the sample lies in the top ten.

Sequencing used peripheral blood, obtained on day 0 of AZD1222 vaccination. The sequence was collected from an adult in good health. The rearranged segments are TRBV7-2 and TRBJ2-5; TRBD2 fits 16 bases in the junction. CDR3 reads: CASSLSGTSGRARETQYF. The nucleotides read TGTGCCAGCAGCTTATCCGGGACTAGCGGGAGGGCGAGGGAGACCCAGTACTTC. Supplemented by the reference TRBV7-2 and TRBJ2-5 proteins around the CDR3, the complete variable domain is GAGVSQSPSNKVTEKGKDVELRCDPISGHTALYWYRQSLGQGLEFLIYFQGNSAPDKSGLPSDRFSAERTGGSVSTLTIQRTQQEDSAVYLCASSLSGTSGRARETQYFGPGTRLLVL.